This TCR beta chain is drawn from a study of OX40 agonist ivuxolimab in advanced cancers. Study-level background: Hepatocellular carcinoma, melanoma, renal cell or head and neck cancer affected the dose-escalation patients.

Libraries were prepared by immunoSEQ multiplex PCR; TCRdb keeps only in-frame clonotypes and omits some of them. The table shows roughly 100,000 clones, with around 87% occurring only once. General study results and limits: In CD8+ T cells, expanded clones were on average more numerous than in CD4+.

Trimming took 0 bases from V and 10 from J, leaving 21 bases between them. The CDR3 is 16 residues long. Per the germline V gene, CDR1 is SGHAT and CDR2 is FQNNGV. This clone was observed a single time. No antigen is known for it. This clonotype originated in an adult with an advanced solid tumor such as melanoma, head and neck, liver or kidney cancer. Sequences were derived from CD4+ or CD8+ T cells sorted from blood, sampled in a trial of the OX40 agonist ivuxolimab. The rearrangement links TRBV11-2 to TRBJ1-1; tentative D call: TRBD1 (6 bases). CDR3 amino acids: CASSLDLSTGLTGAFF. The CDR3 DNA reads as TGTGCCAGCAGCTTAGATCTATCTACAGGGTTAACGGGAGCTTTCTTT.